These T cell receptor beta chains were read from a single sample in a study of blood T cells in healthy people across ages. Each CDR3 protein is one row after TCRdb ran MiXCR on the 5' RACE reads. The sample has roughly 700,000 distinct CDR3 sequences, around 48% seen once. Material for sequencing was blood. These receptors originate from a woman aged 55-69 years in good health. The CDR3 runs from the conserved cysteine through the conserved F or W. D genes are given only for firm matches. Clone size, where shown, is once, few, many, or a class for clones that have expanded.

J	D	size	V	CDR3	DNA
TRBJ2-5	-	-	TRBV5-1	CASSLFTGVQETQYF	TGCGCCAGCAGCTTGTTCACGGGAGTTCAAGAGACCCAGTACTTC
TRBJ2-3	TRBD2	-	TRBV18	CASSPLSGGSITDTQYF	TGTGCCAGCTCACCACTGAGCGGGGGGAGCATAACAGATACGCAGTATTTT
TRBJ2-7	-	-	TRBV7-2	CASSPRDHNYEQYF	TGTGCCAGCAGCCCCCGGGACCACAATTACGAGCAGTACTTC
TRBJ1-5	-	-	TRBV7-9	CASSLNPDQPQHF	TGTGCCAGCAGCTTAAACCCGGATCAGCCCCAGCATTTT
TRBJ2-1	TRBD2	once	TRBV9	CASSVSGSVYNEQFF	TGTGCCAGCAGCGTTAGCGGGAGTGTATACAATGAGCAGTTCTTC
TRBJ1-2	-	-	TRBV20-1	CSAPEGWNGYTF	TGCAGTGCCCCCGAAGGGTGGAATGGCTACACCTTC
TRBJ2-6	-	-	TRBV3-1	CASSQDLGWRAGANVLTF	TGTGCCAGCAGCCAAGACTTGGGGTGGCGGGCTGGGGCCAACGTCCTGACTTTC
TRBJ2-7	TRBD1	-	TRBV28	CASTRTGRRYEQYF	TGTGCCAGCACAAGGACAGGGCGGCGCTACGAGCAGTACTTC
TRBJ2-7	TRBD1	-	TRBV27	CASSWLGTGAYEQYF	TGTGCCAGCAGTTGGCTCGGGACAGGGGCCTACGAGCAGTACTTC
TRBJ1-2	TRBD1	few	TRBV4-3	CASSPTGTGAGYTF	TGCGCCAGCAGCCCGACCGGGACAGGGGCCGGCTACACCTTC
TRBJ2-1	TRBD2	-	TRBV27	CASSLLRSGAAYNEQFF	TGTGCCAGCAGTTTGCTACGGAGCGGGGCGGCCTACAATGAGCAGTTCTTC
TRBJ2-7	-	-	TRBV20-1	CSATGLHYEQYF	TGCAGTGCAACTGGACTTCACTACGAGCAGTACTTC
TRBJ2-7	-	-	TRBV2	CASSHGYYEQYF	TGTGCCAGCAGCCACGGTTACTACGAGCAGTACTTC
TRBJ2-5	TRBD1	few	TRBV27	CASRRKGAPAQETQYF	TGTGCCAGCAGGCGGAAGGGGGCGCCGGCTCAAGAGACCCAGTACTTC
TRBJ2-1	TRBD1	once	TRBV30	CARSRDRRYNEQFF	TGTGCCCGGAGCCGGGACAGGCGATACAATGAGCAGTTCTTC
TRBJ2-1	TRBD2	-	TRBV20-1	CSATTPGTSGSRYPFF	TGCAGTGCTACAACCCCCGGGACTAGCGGGAGTCGCTATCCGTTCTTC
TRBJ2-3	TRBD2	-	TRBV4-3	CASSQDWREFTDTRYF	TGCGCCAGCAGCCAAGACTGGCGGGAGTTCACAGATACGCGGTATTTT
TRBJ2-1	-	once	TRBV5-6	CASSLTGGGSEQFF	TGTGCCAGCAGCTTGACGGGAGGGGGCTCTGAGCAGTTCTTC
TRBJ2-5	-	few	TRBV12-3/TRBV12-4	CASARGEGETQYF	TGTGCCAGCGCAAGGGGGGAGGGGGAGACCCAGTACTTC
TRBJ2-3	TRBD1	-	TRBV11-1	CASGLRGRGDTQYF	TGTGCCAGCGGACTCAGGGGGCGAGGAGATACGCAGTATTTT
TRBJ1-6	TRBD1	few	TRBV12-3/TRBV12-4	CASTRDRVSSPLHF	TGTGCCAGCACCCGGGACAGGGTCAGCTCACCCCTCCACTTT
TRBJ2-5	-	few	TRBV20-1	CSASQEKETQYF	TGCAGTGCATCACAGGAGAAAGAGACCCAGTACTTC
TRBJ1-6	-	few	TRBV3-1	CASREDGDSPLHF	TGTGCCAGCAGAGAGGACGGAGATTCACCCCTCCACTTT
TRBJ2-7	-	once	TRBV7-9	CASSQNPEQYF	TGTGCCAGCAGTCAAAACCCCGAGCAGTACTTC
TRBJ2-3	TRBD2	-	TRBV7-2	CASSFLGAGAGDTQYF	TGTGCCAGCAGCTTTTTAGGGGCGGGAGCAGGAGATACGCAGTATTTT
TRBJ2-2	TRBD1	-	TRBV4-2	CASSPWTGGDTGELFF	TGTGCCAGCAGCCCCTGGACAGGGGGGGACACCGGGGAGCTGTTTTTT
TRBJ2-1	TRBD2	many	TRBV28	CASSFVSLTSRKYNEQFF	TGTGCCAGCAGTTTCGTATCGTTGACTAGCCGGAAGTACAATGAGCAGTTCTTC
TRBJ2-1	TRBD2	-	TRBV29-1	CSALELAGISYNEQFF	TGCAGCGCTTTAGAACTAGCGGGAATTTCCTACAATGAGCAGTTCTTC